This T cell receptor (beta chain) was recorded in a study of control samples from healthy donors and cancer patients. TCRdb keeps only in-frame clones here, not all; method: immunoSEQ multiplex PCR. The table has approximately 160,000 clones, about 94% seen once. This clone has only a few counts. The junction and the germline gene differ at one end; a read error may be behind it. The specimen was blood. The TCR comes from a woman in her thirties in good health.

For the CDR3, the DNA is TGTGCCAGTAGTATCGAAAGAAAGTACGCCTTC. Amino acid sequence: CASSIERKYAF. V usage is TRBV19 and J usage is TRBJ1-2, with D unresolved. Per the germline V gene, CDR1 is LNHDA and CDR2 is SQIVND (reference sequence). This CDR3 is 11 amino acids long.